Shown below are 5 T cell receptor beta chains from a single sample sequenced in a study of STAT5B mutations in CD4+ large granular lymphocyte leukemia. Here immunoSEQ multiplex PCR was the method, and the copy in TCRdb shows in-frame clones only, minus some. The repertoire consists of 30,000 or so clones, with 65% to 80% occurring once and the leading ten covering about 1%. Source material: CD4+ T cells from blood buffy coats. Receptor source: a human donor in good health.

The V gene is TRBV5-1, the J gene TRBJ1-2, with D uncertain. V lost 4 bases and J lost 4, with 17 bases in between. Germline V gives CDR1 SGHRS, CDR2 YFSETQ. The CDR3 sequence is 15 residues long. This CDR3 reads CASSADSSNGYGYTF. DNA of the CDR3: TGCGCCAGCAGCGCGGACTCTTCAAATGGCTATGGCTACACCTTC.

The CDR3 bases are TGTGCCAGCAATCAGGTACTAGCGGGAGGGCCGGGCGAGCAGTACTTC. This codes for CASNQVLAGGPGEQYF. The chain is built from TRBV28 and TRBJ2-7, with 13 bases lining up with TRBD2. The germline V gene has CDR1 MDHEN and CDR2 SYDVKM. J was trimmed by 6 bases and V by 7 bases; bases with no gene match: 12. This CDR3 has 16 residues.

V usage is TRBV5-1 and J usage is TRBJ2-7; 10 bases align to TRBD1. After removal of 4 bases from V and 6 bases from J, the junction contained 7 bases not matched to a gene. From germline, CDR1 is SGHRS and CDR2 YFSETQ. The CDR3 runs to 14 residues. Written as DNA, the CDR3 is TGCGCCAGCAGCCTGACAGGGGGCATCGGCGAGCAGTACGTC. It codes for CASSLTGGIGEQYV.

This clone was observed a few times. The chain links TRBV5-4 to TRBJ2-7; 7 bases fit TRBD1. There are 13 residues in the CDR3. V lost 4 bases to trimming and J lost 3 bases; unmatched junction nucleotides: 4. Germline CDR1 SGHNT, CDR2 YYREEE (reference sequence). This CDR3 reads CASSLRDSYEQYF. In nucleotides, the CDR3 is TGTGCCAGCAGCCTCCGGGACAGCTACGAGCAGTACTTC.

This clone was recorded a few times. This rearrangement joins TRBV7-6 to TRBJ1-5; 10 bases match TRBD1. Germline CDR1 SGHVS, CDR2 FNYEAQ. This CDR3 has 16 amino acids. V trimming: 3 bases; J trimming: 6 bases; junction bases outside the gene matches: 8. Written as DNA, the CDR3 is TGTGCCAGCAGCTTGGGGGACAGGGGATTCGGTCAGCCCCAGCATTTT. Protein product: CASSLGDRGFGQPQHF.